A single sample gave rise to the 20 T cell receptor beta chains below, sequenced in a study of blood T cell dynamics during melanoma immunotherapy. Method: immunoSEQ multiplex PCR; TCRdb's copy keeps in-frame clones and lacks some. The repertoire holds 10,000 or so clones, 70% to 90% seen once, with over 30% in the top ten. Time point: pre-treatment baseline. The sample consisted of blood, taken from a patient treated with checkpoint blockade. These receptors were taken from a human donor with melanoma.

The V call is TRBV18, the J call TRBJ1-5; D is unclear. Germline CDR1 and CDR2: KGHSH and LQKENI. This CDR3 is 14 amino acids long. V lost 3 bases and J 3 bases, leaving 9 bases between the germline ends. The CDR3 DNA reads TGTGCCAGCTCACCCCGACGGAACAATCAGCCCCAGCATTTT. Its translation: CASSPRRNNQPQHF.

The chain combines TRBV6-5 with TRBJ1-1, with 8 bases fitting TRBD1. The CDR3 spans 15 residues. Trimming took 4 bases from V and 4 from J; bases not matched to a gene: 8. Germline CDR1 MNHEY, CDR2 SVGAGI. CDR3 coding DNA: TGTGCCAGCAGTTCGCCAGGGGGCTCGGGCACTGAAGCTTTCTTT. Its protein product is CASSSPGGSGTEAFF.

The chain employs TRBV6-6 and TRBJ1-4; perhaps TRBD1 as D (5 bases). CDR1 is MNHNY, CDR2 SVGAGI, per germline (reference sequence). The CDR3 loop spans 16 amino acids. Trimming removed 5 bases from V and 0 bases from J, with 13 bases in between. The CDR3 reads CASSPRLGATNEKLFF. The CDR3 DNA reads as TGTGCCAGCAGTCCCAGATTGGGGGCAACTAATGAAAAACTGTTTTTT.

The chain has TRBV28 and TRBJ1-6, with 10 positions matching TRBD1. The CDR3 covers 15 residues. Germline V gene sequence: CDR1 MDHEN, CDR2 SYDVKM. Losses at the gene ends were 4 bases for V and 10 bases for J; bases not matched to a gene: 7. CDR3 residues: CASSSGQGKFSPLHF. DNA for the CDR3: TGTGCCAGCAGTTCGGGACAGGGGAAGTTCTCACCCCTCCACTTT.

This clone occurred a few times. The rearrangement uses TRBV7-9 and TRBJ2-7; possible D gene TRBD2, 5 bases. This CDR3 region has 14 residues. Trimming removed 0 bases from V and 3 bases from J, with 9 bases in between. Germline-derived CDR1 and CDR2 are SEHNR and FQNEAQ (reference sequence). The CDR3 loop is CASSLAGVNYEQYF. CDR3 sequence (DNA): TGTGCCAGCAGCTTAGCGGGAGTGAACTACGAGCAGTACTTC.

The rearrangement links TRBV7-6 to TRBJ2-7; D is unresolved. V was clipped by 5 bases and J by 3 bases, with 11 bases between them. The CDR3 runs 13 residues. The germline CDR1 and CDR2 sequences are SGHVS and FNYEAQ. The CDR3 loop is CASSRLQNYEQYF. The CDR3 region has the DNA TGTGCCAGCAGCCGCTTGCAGAACTACGAGCAGTACTTC.

V usage is TRBV5-1 and J usage is TRBJ2-3; D may be TRBD2 (6 bases). Germline V lookup: CDR1 SGHRS, CDR2 YFSETQ. The CDR3 has 21 residues. Trimming left V 1 base short and J 1 base short, with 28 bases between. The CDR3 is CASSLLGPRARLVPRTDTQYF. The DNA of the CDR3 is TGCGCCAGCAGCTTGCTTGGCCCGAGGGCTAGACTAGTGCCCCGCACAGATACGCAGTATTTT.

The chain employs TRBV9 and TRBJ2-7, with 8 bases aligning to TRBD1. Germline loops: CDR1 SGDLS, CDR2 YYNGEE. The trim removed 1 base at V and 0 bases at J, leaving 9 bases unmatched. The CDR3 contains 17 residues. CDR3 sequence (DNA): TGTGCCAGCAGCGTAAGTCCCGGGACAGGCTACTCCTACGAGCAGTACTTC. Amino acid sequence: CASSVSPGTGYSYEQYF.

This clone was detected only once. The V gene is TRBV16, the J gene TRBJ2-4; TRBD2 might be the D (6 bases). V was pared by 2 bases and J by 8 bases, with 10 bases between. There are 13 residues in the CDR3. Germline assignment: CDR1 KGHSY and CDR2 FQNENV. For the CDR3, the DNA is TGTGCCAGCAGCCAAGACCCGGGGGACATTCAGTACTTC. This encodes CASSQDPGDIQYF.

The V and J genes are TRBV27 and TRBJ2-3; 11 bases align to TRBD2. The CDR3 has 15 residues. J was trimmed by 4 bases and V by 2 bases; bases with no gene match: 2. Germline assignment: CDR1 MNHEY and CDR2 SMNVEV (reference sequence). Written as DNA, the CDR3 is TGTGCCAGCAGTTTAGGGACTAGCGGCGCAGATACGCAGTATTTT. It yields the protein CASSLGTSGADTQYF.

The CDR3 bases are TGTGCCAGTACGGCAGGGGCCTCGGGCTACACCTTC. It codes for CASTAGASGYTF. V is TRBV19 and J is TRBJ1-2, with D possibly TRBD1 on 6 matching bases. V lost 7 bases and J 8 bases, leaving 14 bases between the germline ends. The germline gives CDR1 LNHDA, CDR2 SQIVND (reference sequence). CDR3 length equals 12 residues.

The rearrangement joins TRBV7-9 to TRBJ2-3; perhaps TRBD1 as D (5 bases). Trimming cost V 5 bases and J 6 bases, with 9 bases left between them. The length of the CDR3 is 12 residues. Germline V gene lookup returns CDR1 SEHNR and CDR2 FQNEAQ (reference sequence). The CDR3 DNA reads as TGTGCCAGCAGCCCAGGGCCCGATACGCAGTATTTT. This sequence encodes CASSPGPDTQYF.

This chain connects TRBV2 to TRBJ1-4; 7 nucleotides align to TRBD1. The CDR3 has 15 amino acids. V lost 6 bases to trimming and J lost 1 base; unmatched junction nucleotides: 5. Germline values: CDR1 SNHLY, CDR2 FYNNEI. This chain's CDR3 is CASRDTGETNEKLFF. As DNA, the CDR3 is TGTGCCAGCAGAGACACAGGGGAAACTAATGAAAAACTGTTTTTT. The full variable domain, in which reference TRBV2 and TRBJ1-4 provide the parts outside the CDR3, is EPEVTQTPSHQVTQMGQEVILRCVPISNHLYFYWYRQILGQKVEFLVSFYNNEISEKSEIFDDQFSVERPDGSNFTLKIRSTKLEDSAMYFCASRDTGETNEKLFFGSGTQLSVL.

V gene TRBV2 combines with J gene TRBJ2-5; a possible D gene is TRBD1 (5 bases). This CDR3 region has 13 residues. Germline-derived CDR1 and CDR2 are SNHLY and FYNNEI. Trimming stripped 6 bases from V and 5 bases from J, with 13 bases between. This CDR3 is CASSLQARETQYF. Written as DNA, the CDR3 is TGTGCCAGCAGCCTACAGGCCAGGGAGACCCAGTACTTC.

The chain employs TRBV11-3 and TRBJ2-7, with TRBD2 identical over 7 bases. Germline CDR1 SGHNT, CDR2 YENEEA. Trimming took 4 bases from V and 3 from J; bases not matched to a gene: 3. The CDR3 covers 13 residues. The DNA of the CDR3 is TGTGCCAGCAGCTCCGGGACTAACTACGAGCAGTACTTC. Its protein is CASSSGTNYEQYF.

The V and J genes are TRBV6-4 and TRBJ2-7, with 8 nucleotides matching TRBD1. V was clipped by 10 bases and J by 2 bases; unmatched bases: 19. This CDR3 has 17 amino acids. Germline CDR1 MRHNA, CDR2 SNTAGT. The chain's CDR3 is CATPRQGPLGAAYEQYF. The CDR3 DNA reads as TGTGCCACCCCCCGACAGGGGCCTCTAGGGGCAGCCTACGAGCAGTACTTC.

The chain is built from TRBV28 and TRBJ1-1; possible D gene TRBD1, 5 bases. Germline V gene sequence: CDR1 MDHEN, CDR2 SYDVKM. This CDR3 is built from 15 residues. V lost 3 bases, J lost 4 bases, and 15 bases lay in between. CDR3 nucleotide sequence: TGTGCCAGCAGTTTCCTACTCGGCGGGGGCACTGAAGCTTTCTTT. Translated, it gives CASSFLLGGGTEAFF.

Comments on this clone: This same CDR3 is encoded by further DNA sequences in the sample. The rearrangement uses TRBV4-1 and TRBJ1-6; possible D gene TRBD1, 5 bases. The V gene lost 4 bases and the J gene lost 6 bases, with 10 bases spanning the gap. CDR1 is MGHRA, CDR2 YSYEKL, per germline. The CDR3 runs to 14 residues. DNA of the CDR3: TGCGCCAGCAGCCCCGTTAGGGGTAATTCACCCCTCCACTTT. It specifies CASSPVRGNSPLHF.

V usage is TRBV5-1 and J usage is TRBJ2-7, with TRBD2 identical over 11 bases. The CDR3 loop spans 15 amino acids. Germline lookup yields CDR1 SGHRS and CDR2 YFSETQ. J lost 3 bases, V lost 0 bases, and 2 bases had no gene match. For the CDR3, the DNA is TGCGCCAGCAGCTTGGGACTAGCGGGATTCTACGAGCAGTACTTC. Its translation: CASSLGLAGFYEQYF.

The rearrangement joins TRBV10-3 to TRBJ2-6; D might be TRBD1 or TRBD2, each matching 6 bases. Germline V gene sequence: CDR1 ENHRY, CDR2 SYGVKD. Trimming removed 5 bases at V and 0 bases at J, with 14 bases between. The CDR3 sequence is 17 residues long. In DNA, the CDR3 is TGTGCCATCAGTCCCTGGGGGGCGAGCTCTGGGGCCAACGTCCTGACTTTC. This translates into CAISPWGASSGANVLTF.